This T cell receptor (beta chain) was documented in a study of blood T cell repertoires in COVID-19. For the study at large: Both acute and convalescent COVID-19 samples were obtained from the United States, Italy and Spain. Sources were T cells, B-cell-depleted T cells, or PBMCs; the material itself was cDNA or gDNA.

TCRdb's copy holds only in-frame clones and misses some; the assay was immunoSEQ multiplex PCR. The table includes more than 70,000 clones, about 85% detected once. The CDR3 covers 15 residues. Sequenced: peripheral blood. The source of this sequence is a woman in her forties or fifties with active or convalescent COVID-19. The chain is built from TRBV12-1 and TRBJ2-2; TRBD2 is the table's D call, not checked against the DNA. TRBV12-1 is a known pseudogene. The CDR3 DNA follows: TGTGCCAGCAGCGCGGACTGCGCGAACACCGGGGAGCTGTTTTTT. Amino acid sequence: CASSADCANTGELFF.